Sequencing of this T cell receptor beta chain was carried out in a study of human T cells and chemical hapten exposure. Study details: Across the whole study, which lasted around 25 weeks, patients were given diphenylcyclopropenone on the scalp once a week. Study conclusions and caveats: PT1 expanded TCR numbers rose with patch test score. Counts of TCRs above 1 in 1000 frequency stayed unchanged with DPC sensitization.

Per the germline V gene, CDR1 is SEHNR and CDR2 is FQNEAQ (reference sequence). V was pared by 5 bases and J by 0 bases, with 23 bases between. CDR3 length: 19 residues. This clonotype was observed a few times. The antigen is not known. TCRdb ran MiXCR on the RACE reads and lists one entry per CDR3 protein. The repertoire has about 140,000 distinct CDR3 sequences, roughly 10% of them found once; the top ten carry 1.4%. Time point noted: patch test 2, 6 weeks after DPC sensitization. Treatment given: therapeutic diphenylcyclopropenone sensitization with weekly scalp DPC. Each donor was an alopecia patient between 18 and 70 years of age who qualified for DPC.

The sequence came from a woman aged 50 to 60 with alopecia areata. Some clones in this sample may be carry-over from other donors' samples. The starting material was whole blood, obtained in connection with sensitization to the hapten diphenylcyclopropenone (DPC). The V gene is TRBV7-9, the J gene TRBJ1-5, with D maybe TRBD1 (5 bases). CDR3 nucleotides: TGTGCCAGCAGCCGGTGGGAGGAGGGGCGTTATTCTAGCAATCAGCCCCAGCATTTT. This encodes CASSRWEEGRYSSNQPQHF.